These 11 T cell receptor beta chains share one sample of origin, sequenced in a study of T cell responses to AZD1222 COVID-19 vaccine. The repertoire was sequenced with immunoSEQ multiplex PCR; TCRdb's copy has only in-frame clones and lacks some. The sample includes about 110,000 clones, more than 90% of them seen just once. The sequencing here drew on peripheral blood, taken on day 0 of AZD1222 vaccination. Receptors were obtained from an adult in good health.

This rearrangement joins TRBV18 to TRBJ1-2; D call uncertain. This CDR3 contains 14 residues. V shed 4 bases and J shed 4 bases, with 13 bases lying between them. Germline assignment: CDR1 KGHSH and CDR2 LQKENI. CDR3: CASSRNRRTYGYTF. In DNA form, the CDR3 reads TGTGCCAGCTCACGGAATCGACGGACCTATGGCTACACCTTC.

J is TRBJ1-1 and V is TRBV4-3; tentative D call: TRBD1 (5 bases). From germline, CDR1 is LGHNA and CDR2 YSLEER. The CDR3 loop spans 13 amino acids. The V end was cut by 0 bases, the J end by 8 bases, with 10 bases between. The CDR3 region is CASSQDRQGEAFF. The CDR3 nucleotides read TGCGCCAGCAGCCAAGATAGGCAGGGAGAAGCTTTCTTT.

The chain links TRBV9 to TRBJ2-6; D unresolved. The V and J ends lost 2 bases and 0 bases respectively, with 3 bases between them. CDR1 SGDLS and CDR2 YYNGEE come from the germline V gene. CDR3 length: 14 amino acids. This CDR3 is CASSVASGANVLTF. Written as DNA, the CDR3 is TGTGCCAGCAGCGTGGCCTCTGGGGCCAACGTCCTGACTTTC.

This chain connects TRBV5-1 to TRBJ2-7; TRBD1 matches 11 bases. This CDR3 comprises 14 residues. The ends lost 0 bases at V and 4 bases at J; junction bases unmatched: 0. Germline V gene data show CDR1 as SGHRS and CDR2 as YFSETQ. The CDR3 loop is CASSLGDRGYEQYF. The CDR3 DNA follows: TGCGCCAGCAGCTTGGGGGACAGGGGGTACGAGCAGTACTTC.

The V and J genes are TRBV14 and TRBJ2-1; 9 bases align to TRBD2. Germline trimming cut 0 bases from V and 10 bases from J; bases unmatched to any gene: 13. The CDR3 length is 17 residues. Germline CDR1 is SGHDN and CDR2 is FVKESK. The CDR3 here is CASSQEIRLAGIREQFF. The CDR3, as DNA: TGTGCCAGCAGCCAAGAGATAAGGCTAGCGGGAATCAGGGAGCAGTTCTTC.

This clone was detected a few times. V is TRBV15 and J is TRBJ2-3; D ambiguous. The CDR3 has 15 residues. The V gene's germline CDR1 is LNHNV and CDR2 YYDKDF (reference sequence). V was cut by 1 base and J by 0 bases, with 8 bases left in between. CDR3 sequence: CATSRVPSSTDTQYF. The CDR3 DNA is TGTGCCACCAGCAGAGTGCCTTCTAGCACAGATACGCAGTATTTT. The full variable domain, its missing parts supplied by reference TRBV15 and TRBJ2-3, is DAMVIQNPRYQVTQFGKPVTLSCSQTLNHNVMYWYQQKSSQAPKLLFHYYDKDFNNEADTPDNFQSRRPNTSFCFLDIRSPGLGDTAMYLCATSRVPSSTDTQYFGPGTRLTVL.

This clone was seen once. This chain connects TRBV7-8 to TRBJ1-3, with a weak D call TRBD1 (5 bases). This CDR3 is built from 15 residues. The germline V and J ends were trimmed by 0 bases and 4 bases, with 10 bases remaining between them. The germline V gene encodes CDR1 SGHVS and CDR2 FQNEAQ. CDR3 in DNA: TGTGCCAGCAGCTTAGCGAGGGGAGGAGGAAACACCATATATTTT. This codes for CASSLARGGGNTIYF.

This clone was observed a single time. This chain uses TRBV5-4 with TRBJ2-5; D not resolved. Trimming removed 0 bases at V and 5 bases at J, with 5 bases between. The CDR3 loop spans 12 amino acids. Germline V CDR1 and CDR2: SGHNT, YYREEE (reference sequence). DNA of the CDR3: TGTGCCAGCAGCTTGGAAGGGGAGACCCAGTACTTC. Protein product: CASSLEGETQYF.

The V and J genes are TRBV5-6 and TRBJ2-3, with 9 bases matching TRBD1. V dropped 4 bases and J dropped 3; count of bases not matched to a gene: 3. Germline V gene data show CDR1 as SGHDT and CDR2 as YYEEEE. The CDR3 contains 14 residues. The CDR3 protein is CASSGQGITDTQYF. CDR3 in DNA: TGTGCCAGCAGCGGACAGGGGATAACAGATACGCAGTATTTT.

This clone was found once. This sequence joins TRBV4-1 and TRBJ1-6, with D unclear. V lost 1 base, J lost 6 bases, and 13 bases lay in between. This CDR3 has 16 amino acids. Germline CDR1 is MGHRA and CDR2 is YSYEKL. The chain's CDR3 is CASSQVEKVPNSPLHF. Here the CDR3 DNA reads TGCGCCAGCAGCCAAGTAGAAAAGGTCCCTAATTCACCCCTCCACTTT.

For this clone: The sample has other DNA sequences that encode this CDR3 too. The chain links TRBV4-2 to TRBJ2-3; 11 bases map to TRBD1. Germline V gene sequence: CDR1 LGHNA, CDR2 YNFKEQ. The V gene end was trimmed by 1 base and the J gene end by 4 bases; junction bases not matched to a gene: 1. The CDR3 covers 15 residues. This CDR3 is CASSQAGQGADTQYF. CDR3 DNA sequence: TGTGCCAGCAGCCAAGCGGGACAGGGGGCAGATACGCAGTATTTT.